This T cell receptor beta chain is from a study of blood T cell repertoires in COVID-19. Study at large: T cells, B-cell-depleted T cells, or PBMCs supplied cDNA or gDNA.

Participants, 18 to 89 years old, spanned approximately 26 US areas. Grouping used clinical history reported by participants in a survey and questionnaire. Original processing methods: Amplified reference gene primers provided the basis for estimating nucleated cell counts. Sequencing was performed with immunoSEQ multiplex PCR; in TCRdb, only in-frame clones are kept and a portion is missing. V and J calls plus clone size are reproduced from that table; the DNA served to infer D and trimming. Of 150,000 to 200,000 clones listed, 75% to 90% were seen once; the top ten hold 0.77%. Sequencing was carried out using PBMCs or T cells enriched from blood (not recorded which). This sequence was found in a woman younger than 30 who had recovered from COVID-19.

The DNA for the CDR3 is TGTGCCAGCAGTCCGCCAGGGAGGTTAAAGACCCAGTACTTC. Residues: CASSPPGRLKTQYF. The gene calls are TRBV7-9 and TRBJ2-5, with D perhaps matching TRBD2 (6 bases). Germline CDR1 SEHNR, CDR2 FQNEAQ (reference sequence). This CDR3 has 14 residues. V was trimmed by 6 bases and J by 6 bases, leaving 17 bases between them.